The TCR beta chain under discussion was sequenced for a study of cytomegalovirus exposure and HLA in healthy donors. Study-wide points: Links to common viral pathogens appeared, in a later analysis, for several of the most significant clusters.

Trimming removed 4 bases from V and 2 bases from J; junction bases left unmatched: 15. The CDR3 spans 20 residues. The germline V gene encodes CDR1 MNHEY and CDR2 SMNVEV (reference sequence). About this clone: Its antigen is not known.

It was with 60 Vbeta and 13 Jbeta primers that the PCR ran. The protocol was immunoSEQ multiplex PCR, while the TCRdb copy is restricted to in-frame clones and leaves out a portion. The repertoire includes under 200,000 clones, roughly 85% of them detected once, and approximately 0.7% sits in the top ten. The J gene is TRBJ2-1, the V gene TRBV27; TRBD2 matches 12 bases. This receptor was obtained from a woman between 35 and 50 years old in good health and CMV-seronegative. The sequenced material came from PBMCs. In nucleotides, the CDR3 is TGTGCCAGCAGTTATCGACTAGCGGGGGCCTGGACGGGGCCCTACAATGAGCAGTTCTTC. Protein product: CASSYRLAGAWTGPYNEQFF.